This T cell receptor (beta chain) was observed in a study of regulatory dendritic cells for organ transplantation (dated by TCRdb to 2015 to 2018). Turning to the overall study: To make regulatory dendritic cells, monocytes were cultured with vitamin D3 on days 0 and 4 and with IL-10 on day 4. To evaluate the response of the DCs to a potent maturation-inducing agent, LPS was added to DC cultures on day 6. Before and after allostimulation with regulatory or mature dendritic cells, TCRbeta repertoires were sequenced from sorted naive and memory CD4+ and CD8+ T cells.

Multiplexed two-step PCR with Vbeta-specific forward primers and Jbeta-specific reverse primers was used to amplify TCRbeta CDR3 regions. Through the immunoSEQ service, the TCRbeta libraries were run on an Illumina instrument for sequencing. The study's processing was this. IMGT annotation was used to assign V, D and J genes, and synthetic CDR3 analogues were used to correct the counts for multiplex PCR bias. In the immunoSEQ Analyzer, repertoire clonality was calculated as one minus normalized Shannon entropy. Clonal expansion was defined using Fisher's exact test with Benjamini-Hochberg false discovery rate control and a two-tailed threshold of P<0.01. Drawn from immuneACCESS, this table holds only the in-frame rearrangements with V and J called that TCRdb kept. Clones are partly lost; checked studies trace under half to an unresolved V gene and leave the rest unexplained. Clone size and V and J calls were adopted from that table, with D and trimming inferred from the DNA. The sample table shows more than 9,000 clones, and 80% are seen once. The biggest ten clones account for 2.5% to 3% of the sample.

Sorted T cell subsets were CFSE-labeled and co-cultured for roughly 5 days with allogeneic regulatory or mature dendritic cells at a 1:10 DC:T ratio. FACS was used to sort CD4+ or CD8+ cells into naive T cells (CD45RA+) and memory T cells (CD45RO+). Two healthy control subjects provided the T cells used for TCR sequencing. The Qiagen DNeasy Blood & Tissue Kit was used for extraction of genomic DNA. Overall study results and their limits: Sequencing was done in only a couple of subjects, and the authors reported considerable heterogeneity between individuals in the alloreactive memory CD8+ T cell pool. The repertoires of naive CD4+ and CD8+ T cells were highly diverse, while memory cell repertoires were less diverse, with memory CD8+ cells being the most oligoclonal. Among the resting subsets, memory CD8+ T cells contained the most alloreactive TCR clonotypes. Allostimulation expanded memory CD8+ clones in both subjects, but regulatory dendritic cells appeared to induce more limited expansion than mature dendritic cells.

Taken from cysteine to phenylalanine, the CDR3 has 16 residues. Only CDR3 DNA remains: 48 bases, in frame from the first base. V is shortened by 1 base, J by 6 bases, and the region joining them spans 17 bases. The germline V gene (reference sequence) yields LNHDA for CDR1 and SQIVND for CDR2. Of note for this clone: Its antigen remains undetermined. Base qualities were left out, and no much larger clone turns up one base away.

This clonotype was sampled from a human donor in good health. Specimen: memory CD4+ T cells from blood cultured with dendritic cells. The cell subset or site tag for this specimen amounts to: CD45RO+ memory T cells. Here the chain combines TRBV19 and TRBJ2-3, with the D gene uncertain. The CDR3 corresponds to CASSIGRGGSRDTQYF. The nucleotides are TGTGCCAGTAGTATAGGTCGTGGTGGCAGCCGGGATACGCAGTATTTT.